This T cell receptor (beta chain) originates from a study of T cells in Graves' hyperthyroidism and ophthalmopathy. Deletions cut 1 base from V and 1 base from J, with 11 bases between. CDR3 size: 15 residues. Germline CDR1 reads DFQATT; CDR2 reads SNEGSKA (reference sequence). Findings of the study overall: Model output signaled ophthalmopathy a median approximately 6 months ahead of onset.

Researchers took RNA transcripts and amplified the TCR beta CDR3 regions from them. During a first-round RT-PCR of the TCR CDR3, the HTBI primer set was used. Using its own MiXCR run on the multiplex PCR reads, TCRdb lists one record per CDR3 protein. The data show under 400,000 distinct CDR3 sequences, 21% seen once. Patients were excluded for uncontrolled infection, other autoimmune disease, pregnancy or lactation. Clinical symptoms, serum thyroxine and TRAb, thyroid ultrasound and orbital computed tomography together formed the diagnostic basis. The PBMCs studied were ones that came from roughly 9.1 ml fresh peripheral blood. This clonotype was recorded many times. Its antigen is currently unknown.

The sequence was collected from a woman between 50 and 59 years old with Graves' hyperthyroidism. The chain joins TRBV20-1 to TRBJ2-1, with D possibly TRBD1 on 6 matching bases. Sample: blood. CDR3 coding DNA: TGCAGTGCTAGAGGGCTAGGGGGTTCCTACAATGAGCAGTTCTTC. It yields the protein CSARGLGGSYNEQFF.